Following are 12 T cell receptor beta chains from one sample sequenced in a study of blood T cell repertoires in COVID-19. Some clones are missing from TCRdb's copy, which holds only in-frame ones; the method was immunoSEQ multiplex PCR. The sample includes around 130,000 clones, 70% to 85% of them seen just once. Sequenced: PBMCs or T cells enriched from blood (not recorded which). These receptors were collected from a woman aged 18-29 years who had been exposed to COVID-19.

This clone was recorded once. The chain has TRBV11-2 and TRBJ1-5, with D perhaps matching TRBD1 (5 bases). Trimming took 5 bases from V and 4 from J, leaving 15 bases between them. There are 15 residues in the CDR3. Germline V gives CDR1 SGHAT, CDR2 FQNNGV. The CDR3 sequence: CASSIRGYPNQPQHF. CDR3 sequence (DNA): TGTGCCAGCAGCATACGGGGGTACCCGAATCAGCCCCAGCATTTT.

This rearrangement joins TRBV6-5 to TRBJ1-2; perhaps TRBD1 as D (5 bases). Germline assignment: CDR1 MNHEY and CDR2 SVGAGI. The V end lost 5 bases, the J end lost 4 bases, and 11 bases lay between the germline ends. This CDR3 is built from 13 residues. CDR3 nucleotides: TGTGCCAGCAGTACCGACAGTAGCTATGGCTACACCTTC. It specifies CASSTDSSYGYTF.

This clone showed up just a few times. The chain employs TRBV10-3 and TRBJ1-5, with D unclear. The length of the CDR3 is 14 residues. CDR1 is ENHRY and CDR2 is SYGVKD in the germline V gene. The germline V and J ends were trimmed by 2 bases and 6 bases, with 11 bases remaining between them. The CDR3 region has the DNA TGTGCCATCAGTGAGGGGTGGGAGGGTCAGCCCCAGCATTTT. Protein sequence: CAISEGWEGQPQHF.

CDR3 residues: CASSLVIRGDHNSPLHF. The CDR3 DNA sequence: TGCGCCAGCAGCTTGGTCATTCGCGGCGACCATAATTCACCCCTCCACTTT. The chain recombines TRBV5-1 with TRBJ1-6, with D unresolved. The germline V gene encodes CDR1 SGHRS and CDR2 YFSETQ. Trimming removed 0 bases from V and 5 bases from J, with 15 bases in between. This CDR3 is 17 amino acids long.

The rearrangement links TRBV15 to TRBJ1-4; D unclear. Trimming shortened V by 2 bases and J by 2 bases, and 9 bases separated the two germline ends. CDR1 is LNHNV, CDR2 YYDKDF, per germline (reference sequence). The CDR3 is made up of 15 amino acids. CDR3 region: CATSRTRGTNEKLFF. The CDR3 DNA reads TGTGCCACCAGCAGAACGAGAGGGACTAATGAAAAACTGTTTTTT.

The V gene is TRBV9, the J gene TRBJ2-1, with TRBD2 identical over 13 bases. The germline V gene encodes CDR1 SGDLS and CDR2 YYNGEE. The trim removed 7 bases at V and 6 bases at J, leaving 7 bases unmatched. The CDR3 is 15 amino acids. The CDR3 spells CASSSGTSGTNEQFF. The CDR3 DNA reads TGTGCCAGCTCTTCCGGGACTAGCGGGACCAATGAGCAGTTCTTC.

The chain has TRBV19 and TRBJ2-1; 10 positions match TRBD2. With V trimmed by 3 bases and J by 6 bases, 11 bases remained unmatched. This CDR3 spans 17 amino acids. Germline assignment: CDR1 LNHDA and CDR2 SQIVND (reference sequence). CDR3 region: CASSISLAGVFFNEQFF. CDR3 in DNA: TGTGCCAGTAGTATTAGTCTAGCGGGAGTATTCTTCAATGAGCAGTTCTTC.

V gene TRBV30 combines with J gene TRBJ2-1; 10 bases are a match to TRBD2. Germline V lookup: CDR1 GTSNPN, CDR2 SVGIG (reference sequence). Trimming cost V 3 bases and J 7 bases; bases outside gene matches: 15. CDR3 length equals 17 residues. CDR3 sequence reads: CAWSTKSGRAANNEQFF. Written as DNA, the CDR3 is TGTGCCTGGAGCACGAAAAGCGGGAGGGCCGCCAATAATGAGCAGTTCTTC.

The V call is TRBV7-9, the J call TRBJ1-2; D ambiguous. The CDR3 sequence is 15 residues long. Between the trimmed V and J ends, which lost 5 bases and 2 bases, there was a span of 15 bases. Germline CDR1 and CDR2: SEHNR and FQNEAQ (reference sequence). DNA of the CDR3: TGTGCCAGCAGCCCCCGTGGAGGAGCAAACTATGGCTACACCTTC. The encoded protein is CASSPRGGANYGYTF.

The rearrangement uses TRBV4-1 and TRBJ2-3; 10 bases fit TRBD2. CDR3 length: 19 amino acids. J gave up 3 bases and V 4 bases, and 16 bases lay outside the gene matches. Germline CDR1 and CDR2: MGHRA and YSYEKL. DNA for the CDR3: TGCGCCAGCAGCCTCTTACCACTCGGGACTAGCGTCGGAACAGATACGCAGTATTTT. As protein: CASSLLPLGTSVGTDTQYF.

This rearrangement joins TRBV24-1 to TRBJ2-3, with D perhaps matching TRBD1 (6 bases). Trimming left V 3 bases short and J 0 bases short, with 6 bases between. The CDR3 length is 14 residues. Germline V CDR1 and CDR2: KGHDR, SFDVKD. The chain's CDR3 is CATSDQGSTDTQYF. The CDR3 DNA reads as TGTGCCACCAGTGATCAGGGGAGCACAGATACGCAGTATTTT.

The CDR3 DNA is TGTGCCAGCAGTGAGCGCGAGGTCTACGAGCAGTACTTC. This gives the protein CASSEREVYEQYF. V gene TRBV6-1 combines with J gene TRBJ2-7; no firm D call. Trimming took off 3 bases at V and 3 bases at J, with 9 bases between the two ends. Per germline, CDR1 MNHNS and CDR2 SASEGT. The CDR3 runs 13 residues.